Listed here is a single T cell receptor (beta chain). Its antigen is currently unknown. Libraries were prepared by immunoSEQ multiplex PCR; TCRdb keeps only in-frame clonotypes and omits some of them. Here the sample spans under 150,000 clones, around nine tenths being singletons. This entry is derived from a study of identifying expanded T cells in peripheral blood. Overall study findings and caveats: Across healthy donors, higher total template counts meant significantly greater roughly two-week count variance.

CDR3 size: 13 residues. The V gene's germline CDR1 is MNHNY and CDR2 SVGAGI (reference sequence). V lost 5 bases to trimming and J lost 4 bases, with 9 bases between them. The chain is built from TRBV6-6 and TRBJ1-5; D possibly corresponds to TRBD1 (5 bases). This receptor was taken from a person between 18 and 70 years old in good health. What was sequenced was blood. The DNA of the CDR3 is TGTGCCAGCAGTGACCAGGGAAATCAGCCCCAGCATTTT. Its protein is CASSDQGNQPQHF.